This T cell receptor (beta chain) was documented in a study of blood T cell repertoires in COVID-19. Notes on this clone: The sample holds other DNA sequences that translate to the same CDR3.

Measured with immunoSEQ multiplex PCR; TCRdb has only the in-frame clones, and not every one. There are some 360,000 clones in the sample; roughly 86% occur only once, and about 2.5% lies in the top ten. The CDR3 is 15 residues long. Germline values: CDR1 SGHRS, CDR2 YFSETQ. Trimming pared 0 bases from V and 1 base from J, leaving 8 bases between. Sequenced sample: peripheral blood. The TCR sequence derives from a woman aged 60-75 years with COVID-19, enrolled during active disease. The rearrangement links TRBV5-1 to TRBJ1-5, with D perhaps matching TRBD1 (5 bases). CDR3 coding DNA: TGCGCCAGCAGCTTGGCGGGGGACAGCAATCAGCCCCAGCATTTT. This encodes CASSLAGDSNQPQHF. Looking up the rest from reference TRBV5-1 and TRBJ1-5 gives the full variable domain: KAGVTQTPRYLIKTRGQQVTLSCSPISGHRSVSWYQQTPGQGLQFLFEYFSETQRNKGNFPGRFSGRQFSNSRSEMNVSTLELGDSALYLCASSLAGDSNQPQHFGDGTRLSIL.